This T cell receptor beta chain was recorded in a study of blood T cell repertoires in COVID-19 (dated by TCRdb to 2018 to 2021). Describing the broader study: Samples from collaborators originated in the United States, Italy and Spain and spanned both the acute and convalescent phases of COVID-19. The prospective study material was composed of cDNA or gDNA derived from T cells, B-cell-depleted T cells, or PBMCs. The dataset comprised deeply sampled blood TCRbeta repertoires from subjects exposed to, actively infected with, or recovered from COVID-19. The repertoires were released in a freely available public database meant as a resource for research on the immune response to SARS-CoV-2. The samples were drawn from two sources: the first 160 participants of the ongoing ImmuneRACE study, and approximately 1,300 subjects contributed by 6 global collaborators. A de-identified subject ID, COVID-19 status, age in years and sex were almost always included in the sample metadata. Where available, HLA class I and class II types were taken from metadata supplied by the sample provider and were not determined by assay-based typing. Broad study findings and their caveats: The amount of clinical and demographic metadata varied by source and participant and was provided uncurated.

Collaborating institutions collected whole blood in K2EDTA tubes following their own protocols. For TCRbeta analysis, collaborators shipped samples in one of three forms: frozen whole blood, isolated PBMCs, or DNA extracted from either of those sample types. TCRbeta CDR3 regions were amplified from genomic DNA using the immunoSEQ Assay, a bias-controlled multiplex PCR. The original methods were these. Within the assay, amplification of reference gene primers was used to estimate how many nucleated cells each sample contained. To quantify the absolute abundance of each unique TCRbeta CDR3 rearrangement, sequence reads were collapsed and filtered. For each sample, productive Simpson clonality was calculated as the square root of Simpson's diversity index across productive rearrangements. What TCRdb holds here is the immuneACCESS table cut down to in-frame rearrangements. Part of the clones is not present; checked against another copy, under half of the missing clones reflect an unresolved V gene, and the others are unexplained. The DNA was the basis for D and trimming; V, J and clone size are from that table. The sample records some 110,000 clones, around 79% of which are singletons. The top ten clones comprise about 2.3% of the sample.

With regard to this clone: Its antigen is not yet known. The record has no base qualities; no much larger clone is one base away.

The V and J ends are trimmed by 4 bases and 3 bases, leaving 8 bases between them. Via the germline V gene, CDR1 is SGHRS and CDR2 YFSETQ. The CDR3 covers 13 residues, taking in both the cysteine and the phenylalanine. The only DNA kept is the CDR3, 39 bases in frame from the first base. The chain is assembled from TRBV5-1 and TRBJ2-1; TRBD2 is a possible D gene, resting on 5 matching bases. The sample was peripheral blood. The source of this sequence is a man in his fifties with acute or convalescent COVID-19. CDR3 protein: CASSLGVYNEQFF. Here is the DNA: TGCGCCAGCAGCCTCGGGGTCTACAATGAGCAGTTCTTC.